These 22 T cell receptor beta chains originate from one sample sequenced in a study of somatic mutations in cytotoxic T cells in rheumatoid arthritis. Profiled with immunoSEQ multiplex PCR; TCRdb holds only in-frame clones, not every one. In the table there are several thousand clones, approximately 82% of which are singletons. The sample consisted of CD8+ T cells sorted from blood. All receptors derive from a woman aged 45-65 years with rheumatoid arthritis.

The chain combines TRBV28 with TRBJ2-5; tentatively, D is TRBD2 (5 bases). In germline, CDR1 is MDHEN, CDR2 SYDVKM. The V end lost 5 bases, the J end lost 1 base, and 14 bases lay between the germline ends. The CDR3 sequence is 15 residues long. The CDR3 spells CASSPTGLGQETQYF. In DNA form, the CDR3 reads TGTGCCAGCAGTCCTACTGGACTCGGCCAAGAGACCCAGTACTTC.

This chain connects TRBV27 to TRBJ2-1; D may be TRBD2 (6 bases). V lost 6 bases and J 7 bases, leaving 16 bases between the germline ends. CDR3 size: 14 residues. CDR1 and CDR2 (germline): MNHEY, SMNVEV (reference sequence). CDR3 region: CASREEGPGNEQFF. Written as DNA, the CDR3 is TGTGCCAGCAGGGAGGAGGGACCAGGAAATGAGCAGTTCTTC.

This chain connects TRBV7-6 to TRBJ2-1; possible D gene TRBD2, 6 bases. This CDR3 has 15 amino acids. With 10 bases removed from V and 1 base from J, the gap between germline ends came to 17 bases. The germline V gene encodes CDR1 SGHVS and CDR2 FNYEAQ. CDR3 sequence reads: CATSRGSGSYNEQFF. For the CDR3, the DNA is TGTGCCACCTCACGGGGGAGTGGGTCCTACAATGAGCAGTTCTTC. Based on the CDR3 plus reference TRBV7-6 and TRBJ2-1, the full variable domain is GAGVSQSPRYKVTKRGQDVALRCDPISGHVSLYWYRQALGQGPEFLTYFNYEAQQDKSGLPNDRFSAERPEGSISTLTIQRTEQRDSAMYRCATSRGSGSYNEQFFGPGTRLTVL.

The CDR3 here is CASSEYEGASTDTQYF. In nucleotides, the CDR3 is TGTGCCAGCAGTGAATACGAGGGAGCAAGCACAGATACGCAGTATTTT. The chain joins TRBV6-1 to TRBJ2-3; maybe TRBD2 (5 bases). Germline loops: CDR1 MNHNS, CDR2 SASEGT. Trimming shortened V by 2 bases and J by 0 bases, and 12 bases separated the two germline ends. This CDR3 has 16 amino acids.

CDR3 in DNA: TGTGCCAGCGGACTAGCCCAAGAGACCCAGTACTTC. This sequence encodes CASGLAQETQYF. V gene TRBV2 combines with J gene TRBJ2-5; 8 bases fit TRBD2. This CDR3 is 12 amino acids long. V trimming: 8 bases; J trimming: 1 base; junction bases outside the gene matches: 0. Germline V gene sequence: CDR1 SNHLY, CDR2 FYNNEI.

This chain connects TRBV28 to TRBJ2-5; TRBD2 aligns across 14 bases. The germline V gene has CDR1 MDHEN and CDR2 SYDVKM. CDR3 size: 18 residues. The J segment lost 4 bases and the V segment lost 2 bases, leaving 9 bases of the junction unmatched. As DNA, the CDR3 is TGTGCCAGCAGTTTAATGGGGACTAGCGGGAGAAGTAGAGAGACCCAGTACTTC. Residues: CASSLMGTSGRSRETQYF.

The chain is built from TRBV6-5 and TRBJ2-2, with D perhaps TRBD2 (6 bases). Germline V CDR1 and CDR2: MNHEY, SVGAGI. V was cut by 2 bases and J by 8 bases, with 9 bases left in between. There are 13 residues in the CDR3. CDR3 sequence: CASSYGAGGELFF. CDR3 nucleotides: TGTGCCAGCAGTTACGGGGCGGGAGGGGAGCTGTTTTTT.

This clone was seen once. This chain joins TRBV27 and TRBJ2-7; TRBD2 agrees at 8 bases. Germline-derived CDR1 and CDR2 are MNHEY and SMNVEV (reference sequence). The CDR3 contains 14 residues. Unmatched junction bases numbered 5, after V lost 3 bases and J lost 4 bases. The CDR3 nucleotides are TGTGCCAGCAGTTTTGGGACTAGACAATACGAGCAGTACTTC. It codes for CASSFGTRQYEQYF.

This chain uses TRBV10-3 with TRBJ2-2; TRBD2 aligns across 14 bases. CDR3 length equals 18 residues. The junction had 3 bases not matched to a gene; V was cut back by 1 base and J by 2 bases. Germline CDR1 reads ENHRY; CDR2 reads SYGVKD. CDR3 in amino acids: CAISEWGLAGANTGELFF. In nucleotides, the CDR3 is TGTGCCATCAGTGAGTGGGGACTAGCGGGAGCAAACACCGGGGAGCTGTTTTTT.

The V call is TRBV2, the J call TRBJ1-2, with 9 bases matching TRBD1. Germline-derived CDR1 and CDR2 are SNHLY and FYNNEI. The CDR3 runs to 12 residues. The V segment lost 6 bases and the J segment 5 bases; nucleotides outside the gene matches: 1. CDR3 residues: CASRGQGYGYTF. The CDR3 DNA is TGTGCCAGCAGAGGACAGGGGTATGGCTACACCTTC.

The chain recombines TRBV9 with TRBJ1-2; 12 bases line up with TRBD1. Germline V gene sequence: CDR1 SGDLS, CDR2 YYNGEE. This CDR3 region has 15 residues. V lost 4 bases to trimming and J lost 3 bases; unmatched junction nucleotides: 4. Written as DNA, the CDR3 is TGTGCCAGCAGCTTCGGGACAGGGGGCGACTATGGCTACACCTTC. Protein product: CASSFGTGGDYGYTF.

The rearrangement uses TRBV28 and TRBJ1-5; D unclear. Germline V CDR1 and CDR2: MDHEN, SYDVKM. This CDR3 contains 14 residues. Trimming took off 8 bases at V and 7 bases at J, with 18 bases between the two ends. CDR3 protein: CASLGESSWQPQHF. Written as DNA, the CDR3 is TGTGCCAGCCTCGGGGAGTCGAGTTGGCAGCCCCAGCATTTT.

The CDR3 region has the DNA TGTGCCATCACCGGTGTGGACAGGGACGAGCAGTACTTC. Translating gives CAITGVDRDEQYF. V and J are TRBV10-3 and TRBJ2-7; 8 bases map to TRBD1. The CDR3 is 13 amino acids. With V trimmed by 7 bases and J by 5 bases, 7 bases remained unmatched. Germline V gene sequence: CDR1 ENHRY, CDR2 SYGVKD.

This chain joins TRBV4-2 and TRBJ2-1; no firm D call. The CDR3 is 16 residues long. V lost 2 bases and J 0 bases, leaving 11 bases between the germline ends. Looked up from germline, CDR1 is LGHNA and CDR2 is YNFKEQ. CDR3 coding DNA: TGTGCCAGCAGCCAACGACTGTTCAGCTCCTACAATGAGCAGTTCTTC. It yields the protein CASSQRLFSSYNEQFF.

This clone was picked up one time. Here the CDR3 reads CATAASEVTEAFF. The DNA for the CDR3 is TGTGCCACGGCGGCCTCTGAGGTCACTGAAGCTTTCTTT. V usage is TRBV15 and J usage is TRBJ1-1, with unresolved D. The CDR3 spans 13 residues. V lost 9 bases and J lost 4, with 15 bases in between. Germline CDR1 reads LNHNV; CDR2 reads YYDKDF (reference sequence).

This chain joins TRBV10-3 and TRBJ1-1; 8 nucleotides line up with TRBD1. Germline V CDR1 and CDR2: ENHRY, SYGVKD. The CDR3 loop spans 13 amino acids. Unmatched junction bases numbered 10, after V lost 11 bases and J lost 5 bases. DNA of the CDR3: TGTGCCTCCTGGGGGACAGGCAATACTGAAGCTTTCTTT. Residues: CASWGTGNTEAFF.

The gene calls are TRBV7-9 and TRBJ2-7, with D perhaps matching TRBD2 (7 bases). The germline V and J ends were trimmed by 4 bases and 4 bases, with 14 bases remaining between them. Germline V gene sequence: CDR1 SEHNR, CDR2 FQNEAQ (reference sequence). The CDR3 is made up of 14 amino acids. CDR3 DNA sequence: TGTGCCAGCAGCTCCCCCGGGGGGCTGTACGAGCAGTACTTC. It specifies CASSSPGGLYEQYF.

This clone appeared a single time. The rearrangement uses TRBV27 and TRBJ2-1; 8 nucleotides align to TRBD2. The CDR3 spans 16 residues. The V and J ends lost 5 bases and 5 bases, in that order; junction bases with no gene match: 11. The germline V gene encodes CDR1 MNHEY and CDR2 SMNVEV (reference sequence). CDR3 residues: CASSLSGGRINNEQFF. CDR3 DNA: TGTGCCAGCAGTCTCTCGGGGGGGAGGATAAACAATGAGCAGTTCTTC.

J is TRBJ1-5 and V is TRBV6-4; D is ambiguous. The germline V gene encodes CDR1 MRHNA and CDR2 SNTAGT. Between the trimmed V and J ends, which lost 10 bases and 3 bases, there was a span of 16 bases. The CDR3 runs 14 residues. CDR3 in amino acids: CATARPRHNQPQHF. CDR3 in DNA: TGTGCCACCGCCCGGCCCAGGCACAATCAGCCCCAGCATTTT.

The rearrangement joins TRBV27 to TRBJ2-1; tentative D call: TRBD2 (6 bases). This CDR3 region has 16 residues. The V end lost 2 bases, the J end lost 3 bases, and 14 bases lay between the germline ends. The V gene's germline CDR1 is MNHEY and CDR2 SMNVEV (reference sequence). The CDR3 loop is CASSLNTGDFYNEQFF. CDR3 DNA sequence: TGTGCCAGCAGTTTAAATACGGGAGACTTCTACAATGAGCAGTTCTTC.

This chain's CDR3 is CASSVGGATYNEQFF. CDR3 sequence (DNA): TGTGCCAGCAGCGTGGGAGGAGCCACCTACAATGAGCAGTTCTTC. The rearrangement uses TRBV9 and TRBJ2-1; TRBD2 is a possible D gene (6 bases). Trimming stripped 2 bases from V and 2 bases from J, with 11 bases between. This CDR3 has 15 amino acids. Germline V gene sequence: CDR1 SGDLS, CDR2 YYNGEE. The full variable domain, completed using reference TRBV9 and TRBJ2-1, is DSGVTQTPKHLITATGQRVTLRCSPRSGDLSVYWYQQSLDQGLQFLIQYYNGEERAKGNILERFSAQQFPDLHSELNLSSLELGDSALYFCASSVGGATYNEQFFGPGTRLTVL.

The chain is built from TRBV7-6 and TRBJ2-1; TRBD2 aligns across 8 bases. The CDR3 is 16 amino acids. The germline V gene has CDR1 SGHVS and CDR2 FNYEAQ. The junction had 6 bases not matched to a gene; V was cut back by 1 base and J by 4 bases. Here the CDR3 reads CASSLGTGGRYNEQFF. CDR3 sequence (DNA): TGTGCCAGCAGCTTAGGTACGGGAGGGCGGTACAATGAGCAGTTCTTC. Looking up the rest from reference TRBV7-6 and TRBJ2-1 gives the full variable domain: GAGVSQSPRYKVTKRGQDVALRCDPISGHVSLYWYRQALGQGPEFLTYFNYEAQQDKSGLPNDRFSAERPEGSISTLTIQRTEQRDSAMYRCASSLGTGGRYNEQFFGPGTRLTVL.